The rows below give T cell receptor beta chains drawn from one sample of a study of shared clonotypes between healthy human individuals. The table came from immunoSEQ multiplex PCR; TCRdb's copy has only in-frame clones and leaves some out. The sample has about 480,000 clones; 75% to 85% are singletons. The specimen was PBMCs. All receptors derive from a middle-aged woman in good health. Some clones in this sample may be carry-over from other donors' samples. Each CDR3 is given with its conserved first and last residue. D genes are given only for firm matches. Part of the rows lack a size; the others show once, few, many or a class for expanded clones.

v_gene: TRBV2
abundance: few
j_gene: TRBJ2-2
d_gene: .
CDR3nt: TGTGCCAGCACAGAAAACCGTGGGTCCCCAGGGGAGCTGTTTTTT
CDR3aa: CASTENRGSPGELFF

v_gene: TRBV18
abundance: .
j_gene: TRBJ2-7
d_gene: .
CDR3nt: TGTGCCAGCTCACCAGGGGCAGGGAAATACGAGCAGTACTTC
CDR3aa: CASSPGAGKYEQYF

v_gene: TRBV5-1
abundance: .
j_gene: TRBJ2-1
d_gene: .
CDR3nt: TGCGCCAGCAGCTCGGCCGGGACGCAGTACAATGAGCAGTTCTTC
CDR3aa: CASSSAGTQYNEQFF

v_gene: TRBV7-2
abundance: .
j_gene: TRBJ2-4
d_gene: TRBD2
CDR3nt: TGTGCCAGCAGTTCAGCGGGAGACAACATTCAGTACTTC
CDR3aa: CASSSAGDNIQYF

v_gene: TRBV6-5
abundance: .
j_gene: TRBJ2-1
d_gene: TRBD1
CDR3nt: TGTGCCAGCCACAGGGGCCATGAGCAGTTCTTC
CDR3aa: CASHRGHEQFF

v_gene: TRBV6-5
abundance: .
j_gene: TRBJ2-5
d_gene: TRBD1
CDR3nt: TGTGCCAGCAGGCGGGGACAGGCCCAAGAGACCCAGTACTTC
CDR3aa: CASRRGQAQETQYF

v_gene: TRBV7-9
abundance: .
j_gene: TRBJ2-7
d_gene: .
CDR3nt: TGTGCCAGCAGCTTGCAAGGACAGAACCTTTACGAGCAGTACTTC
CDR3aa: CASSLQGQNLYEQYF

v_gene: TRBV7-3
abundance: .
j_gene: TRBJ2-1
d_gene: TRBD1
CDR3nt: TGTGCCAGCAGCTTAGGGGCAAGAGGACAGGGGAGTCCCTACAATGAGCAGTTCTTC
CDR3aa: CASSLGARGQGSPYNEQFF

v_gene: TRBV5-1
abundance: .
j_gene: TRBJ2-3
d_gene: .
CDR3nt: TGCGCCAGCAGCGAGCCTACAGATACGCAGTATTTT
CDR3aa: CASSEPTDTQYF

v_gene: TRBV18
abundance: .
j_gene: TRBJ2-1
d_gene: .
CDR3nt: TGTGCCAGCTCATTATACGGCCGCGGTCTCGTGGGCAATGAGCAGTTCTTC
CDR3aa: CASSLYGRGLVGNEQFF

v_gene: TRBV29-1
abundance: .
j_gene: TRBJ1-2
d_gene: .
CDR3nt: TGCAGCGTCCGGGACGCCCATGGCTACACCTTC
CDR3aa: CSVRDAHGYTF

v_gene: TRBV5-4
abundance: .
j_gene: TRBJ1-5
d_gene: .
CDR3nt: TGTGCCAGCAGCTTGGGGTATAGCAATCAGCCCCAGCATTTT
CDR3aa: CASSLGYSNQPQHF

v_gene: TRBV7-3
abundance: .
j_gene: TRBJ2-1
d_gene: TRBD2
CDR3nt: TGTGCCAGCAGCTTAATCGGGACTATATACAATGAGCAGTTCTTC
CDR3aa: CASSLIGTIYNEQFF

v_gene: TRBV4-1
abundance: once
j_gene: TRBJ2-3
d_gene: .
CDR3nt: TGCGCCAGCAGCAGGGGGGAGGGACTCAACACAGATACGCAGTATTTT
CDR3aa: CASSRGEGLNTDTQYF

v_gene: TRBV10-3
abundance: .
j_gene: TRBJ2-7
d_gene: .
CDR3nt: TGTGCCATCAGTGGGTTGGGTGGGAGCACCTACGAGCAGTACTTC
CDR3aa: CAISGLGGSTYEQYF

v_gene: TRBV5-1
abundance: .
j_gene: TRBJ1-2
d_gene: .
CDR3nt: TGCGCCAGCAGCTTGGACTCGATTAACTATGGCTACACCTTC
CDR3aa: CASSLDSINYGYTF

v_gene: TRBV15
abundance: .
j_gene: TRBJ2-5
d_gene: .
CDR3nt: TGTGCCACCAGCAGAGGGATCAGGGAAGAGACCCAGTACTTC
CDR3aa: CATSRGIREETQYF

v_gene: TRBV7-2
abundance: .
j_gene: TRBJ2-3
d_gene: TRBD2
CDR3nt: TGTGCCAGTAACGCGGGAGGCACAGATACGCAGTATTTT
CDR3aa: CASNAGGTDTQYF

v_gene: TRBV7-2
abundance: .
j_gene: TRBJ1-5
d_gene: .
CDR3nt: TGTGCCAGCAGCCAGACAGTGGGGGAAGGACAGCCCCAGCATTTT
CDR3aa: CASSQTVGEGQPQHF

v_gene: TRBV18
abundance: .
j_gene: TRBJ2-1
d_gene: TRBD2
CDR3nt: TGTGCCAGCTCACCGGAACTTAGCGGGAGAGCACTTGAGCAGTTCTTC
CDR3aa: CASSPELSGRALEQFF

v_gene: TRBV5-1
abundance: few
j_gene: TRBJ2-2
d_gene: .
CDR3nt: TGCGCCAGCAGCTTGGTCCAGCCTAACACCGGGGAGCTGTTTTTT
CDR3aa: CASSLVQPNTGELFF

v_gene: TRBV6-5
abundance: .
j_gene: TRBJ2-7
d_gene: .
CDR3nt: TGTGCCAGCAGTACCCACTACGAGCAGTACTTC
CDR3aa: CASSTHYEQYF

v_gene: TRBV15
abundance: .
j_gene: TRBJ2-1
d_gene: TRBD2
CDR3nt: TGTGCCACCGAGTCTAGCGGGAGATACAATGAGCAGTTCTTC
CDR3aa: CATESSGRYNEQFF

v_gene: TRBV4-1
abundance: .
j_gene: TRBJ1-2
d_gene: TRBD1
CDR3nt: TGCGCCAGCAGCGAAGCCAGGGGGCTTGTCTATGGCTACACCTTC
CDR3aa: CASSEARGLVYGYTF

v_gene: TRBV6-5
abundance: .
j_gene: TRBJ1-2
d_gene: TRBD1
CDR3nt: TGTGCCAGCAGTCGACAGGGCAGCTATGGCTACACCTTC
CDR3aa: CASSRQGSYGYTF

v_gene: TRBV28
abundance: .
j_gene: TRBJ2-1
d_gene: TRBD2
CDR3nt: TGTGCCAGCATATCGGGGGGAGCGGGGAATGAGCAGTTCTTC
CDR3aa: CASISGGAGNEQFF

v_gene: TRBV6-6
abundance: .
j_gene: TRBJ2-6
d_gene: TRBD1
CDR3nt: TGTGCCAGCAGTTCCGGACAGGGAGACGTCCTGACTTTC
CDR3aa: CASSSGQGDVLTF

v_gene: TRBV6-1
abundance: .
j_gene: TRBJ1-1
d_gene: .
CDR3nt: TGTGCCAGCAGTGAATCAGGGGCCGAAGCTTTCTTT
CDR3aa: CASSESGAEAFF

v_gene: TRBV10-3
abundance: once
j_gene: TRBJ2-3
d_gene: .
CDR3nt: TGTGCCATCAGCGATAGGGCGGAGAATGCGGATACGCAGTATTTT
CDR3aa: CAISDRAENADTQYF

v_gene: TRBV16
abundance: .
j_gene: TRBJ2-3
d_gene: TRBD1
CDR3nt: TGTGCCAGCAACCCGACAGGGGGCGAAACAGATACGCAGTATTTT
CDR3aa: CASNPTGGETDTQYF

v_gene: TRBV4-2
abundance: .
j_gene: TRBJ2-2
d_gene: .
CDR3nt: TGTGCCAGCAGCCAAGATGAGGGACACGCAACCGGGGAGCTGTTTTTT
CDR3aa: CASSQDEGHATGELFF

v_gene: TRBV19
abundance: many
j_gene: TRBJ2-2
d_gene: .
CDR3nt: TGTGCCAGTTGCCCGATGGGGGGAGTCGGGGAGCTGTTTTTT
CDR3aa: CASCPMGGVGELFF

v_gene: TRBV10-3
abundance: .
j_gene: TRBJ2-1
d_gene: TRBD1
CDR3nt: TGTGCCATCAGTGGCCAGGGGGCCTGGGATGAGCAGTTCTTC
CDR3aa: CAISGQGAWDEQFF

v_gene: TRBV27
abundance: .
j_gene: TRBJ2-7
d_gene: .
CDR3nt: TGTGCCAGCAGTCTGCGGAGGGCCGCGACCAAGCAGTACTTC
CDR3aa: CASSLRRAATKQYF

v_gene: TRBV29-1
abundance: .
j_gene: TRBJ1-4
d_gene: .
CDR3nt: TGCAGCGTTCGAGGCAGGGCGGGGGATGGGGAAAAACTGTTTTTT
CDR3aa: CSVRGRAGDGEKLFF

v_gene: TRBV5-1
abundance: .
j_gene: TRBJ1-1
d_gene: .
CDR3nt: TGCGCCAGCAGCTTGGAGATTGGGAGGACTGAAGCTTTCTTT
CDR3aa: CASSLEIGRTEAFF

v_gene: TRBV5-1
abundance: once
j_gene: TRBJ2-3
d_gene: .
CDR3nt: TGCGCCAGCAGCTTCTTTCCAGGGGCAGATACGCAGTATTTT
CDR3aa: CASSFFPGADTQYF

v_gene: TRBV6-5
abundance: .
j_gene: TRBJ2-7
d_gene: .
CDR3nt: TGTGCCAGCAGTAGGCAGGGGTACGAGCAGTACTTC
CDR3aa: CASSRQGYEQYF

v_gene: TRBV30
abundance: .
j_gene: TRBJ1-6
d_gene: .
CDR3nt: TGTGCCTGGAGTGTCGGGTTTGGTTCACCCCTCCACTTT
CDR3aa: CAWSVGFGSPLHF

v_gene: TRBV7-9
abundance: .
j_gene: TRBJ2-3
d_gene: .
CDR3nt: TGTGCCAGCAGCTTAGCGGTAGATACGCAGTATTTT
CDR3aa: CASSLAVDTQYF